One T cell receptor beta chain is described in this entry. The antigen remains undetermined. The repertoire was sequenced with immunoSEQ multiplex PCR; TCRdb's copy has only in-frame clones and lacks some. The sample yields about 200,000 clones, 85% to 90% seen once. This sample is part of a study of cytomegalovirus exposure and HLA in healthy donors. Study background: Later, an analysis reported that the 95 to 150 validation repertoires had used the same platform as the 666 first-cohort repertoires.

J gave up 6 bases and V 2 bases, and 5 bases lay outside the gene matches. The CDR3 runs 14 residues. The V gene's germline CDR1 is KGHSH and CDR2 LQKENI. Broader study findings: The investigators catalogued 150 to 200 TCR beta chains as cytomegalovirus-associated. Cytomegalovirus status, reportedly, was diagnosed with high specificity and sensitivity by the classifier. Subsequent analysis found a tendency for first-cohort TCR clusters to co-occur within the 120 validation repertoires.

The TCR sequence derives from a woman younger than 35 in good health and CMV-seronegative. Input material: PBMCs. This chain joins TRBV18 and TRBJ2-7; 9 bases are a match to TRBD2. In DNA, the CDR3 is TGTGCCAGCTCACCAATAGCGGGAGATCGCGAGCAGTACTTC. Translating it yields CASSPIAGDREQYF.